Shown below are 27 T cell receptor beta chains from a single sample sequenced in a study of OX40 agonist ivuxolimab in advanced cancers. The method was immunoSEQ multiplex PCR; TCRdb's version includes in-frame clones alone and lacks a portion of them. The sample lists around 99,000 clones, less than 95% occurring once. This material consisted of CD4+ or CD8+ T cells sorted from blood, taken in a trial of the OX40 agonist ivuxolimab. The receptors stem from an adult with an advanced solid tumor such as melanoma, head and neck, liver or kidney cancer.

This clone showed up just a few times. The gene calls are TRBV9 and TRBJ1-5; D not certain. V lost 3 bases to trimming and J lost 5 bases, with 12 bases between them. CDR3 size: 14 residues. Per the germline V gene, CDR1 is SGDLS and CDR2 is YYNGEE. CDR3: CASSAGTWDQPQHF. CDR3 nucleotide sequence: TGTGCCAGCAGCGCGGGAACGTGGGATCAGCCCCAGCATTTT.

J is TRBJ2-7 and V is TRBV6-6, with D perhaps given as TRBD1 or TRBD2 (5 bases each). Germline CDR1 and CDR2: MNHNY and SVGAGI (reference sequence). The V gene lost 4 bases and the J gene lost 4 bases, with 14 bases spanning the gap. This CDR3 comprises 14 residues. The CDR3 is CASSFRDGQYEQYF. The CDR3 bases are TGTGCCAGCAGTTTCCGGGACGGTCAATACGAGCAGTACTTC.

The chain joins TRBV28 to TRBJ1-2; possible D gene TRBD1, 5 bases. The CDR3 is 14 amino acids. The V gene's germline CDR1 is MDHEN and CDR2 SYDVKM. The V end lost 2 bases, the J end lost 8 bases, and 15 bases lay between the germline ends. CDR3 coding DNA: TGTGCCAGCAGTTTACTTATGGCAGGGAAGGGCTACACCTTC. The encoded protein is CASSLLMAGKGYTF.

The V and J genes are TRBV5-4 and TRBJ2-3; 14 nucleotides line up with TRBD2. Germline CDR1 SGHNT, CDR2 YYREEE (reference sequence). Trimming at V came to 0 bases and at J to 5 bases, leaving 8 bases not matched to a gene. The CDR3 loop spans 18 amino acids. CDR3 bases: TGTGCCAGCAGCTTGGGACTAGCGGGAGGGCCTAATGGAGATACGCAGTATTTT. This sequence encodes CASSLGLAGGPNGDTQYF.

The V call is TRBV5-6, the J call TRBJ2-3, with TRBD1 matching over 8 bases. This CDR3 contains 14 residues. CDR1 and CDR2 (germline): SGHDT, YYEEEE. The junction had 2 bases not matched to a gene; V was cut back by 4 bases and J by 1 base. CDR3: CASSPGGGTDTQYF. CDR3 DNA sequence: TGTGCCAGCAGCCCAGGGGGCGGCACAGATACGCAGTATTTT. Full variable domain (rest looked up from reference TRBV5-6 and TRBJ2-3): DAGVTQSPTHLIKTRGQQVTLRCSPKSGHDTVSWYQQALGQGPQFIFQYYEEEERQRGNFPDRFSGHQFPNYSSELNVNALLLGDSALYLCASSPGGGTDTQYFGPGTRLTVL.

The chain has TRBV6-1 and TRBJ1-1, with 7 bases fitting TRBD1. In germline, CDR1 is MNHNS, CDR2 SASEGT. The V segment lost 3 bases and the J segment 7 bases; nucleotides outside the gene matches: 5. The CDR3 is made up of 13 amino acids. The CDR3 here is CASSDWDSLEAFF. The CDR3, as DNA: TGTGCCAGCAGTGATTGGGACAGTCTTGAAGCTTTCTTT.

The chain employs TRBV7-6 and TRBJ2-3; D may correspond to TRBD1 or TRBD2 (6 bases each). The germline CDR1 and CDR2 sequences are SGHVS and FNYEAQ. The V end was cut by 1 base, the J end by 6 bases, with 14 bases between. The CDR3 runs to 15 residues. In nucleotides, the CDR3 is TGTGCCAGCAGCTTAGGAGGGGGGTACTCGGATACGCAGTATTTT. Translated: CASSLGGGYSDTQYF. The full variable domain, its missing parts supplied by reference TRBV7-6 and TRBJ2-3, is GAGVSQSPRYKVTKRGQDVALRCDPISGHVSLYWYRQALGQGPEFLTYFNYEAQQDKSGLPNDRFSAERPEGSISTLTIQRTEQRDSAMYRCASSLGGGYSDTQYFGPGTRLTVL.

The rearrangement links TRBV5-6 to TRBJ1-5, with D tentatively TRBD1 (5 bases). Germline V CDR1 and CDR2: SGHDT, YYEEEE. V was shortened by 1 base and J by 0 bases, with 11 bases between the two germline ends. The CDR3 is made up of 16 amino acids. The DNA for the CDR3 is TGTGCCAGCAGCTTGTTCAGGGCAGGTAGCAATCAGCCCCAGCATTTT. Translating gives CASSLFRAGSNQPQHF.

This clone was counted once. DNA for the CDR3: TGTGCTAGTGGGAAGGACGGGAACACTGAAGCTTTCTTT. Protein: CASGKDGNTEAFF. V gene TRBV12-5 combines with J gene TRBJ1-1; D is uncertain. Germline V CDR1 and CDR2: LGHNT, FRNRAP. Trimming stripped 6 bases from V and 1 base from J, with 9 bases between. There are 13 residues in the CDR3.

This rearrangement joins TRBV27 to TRBJ2-5, with 10 bases fitting TRBD1. CDR1 MNHEY and CDR2 SMNVEV come from the germline V gene (reference sequence). The V gene end was trimmed by 6 bases and the J gene end by 5 bases; junction bases not matched to a gene: 6. There are 14 residues in the CDR3. The CDR3 here is CASSLTGGGETQYF. CDR3 DNA: TGTGCCAGCAGCCTGACAGGGGGCGGCGAGACCCAGTACTTC.

This chain links TRBV11-3 with TRBJ2-3, with TRBD1 identical over 11 bases. Trimming removed 5 bases from V and 3 bases from J; junction bases left unmatched: 4. This CDR3 has 15 amino acids. Germline CDR1 SGHNT, CDR2 YENEEA. The CDR3 reads CASSPGTGGTDTQYF. DNA for the CDR3: TGTGCCAGCAGCCCGGGGACAGGGGGAACAGATACGCAGTATTTT.

The count of this clone is one. The chain recombines TRBV5-1 with TRBJ2-3; possibly TRBD1 or TRBD2 for D (5 bases each). The CDR3 extends over 16 amino acids. V lost 3 bases and J 5 bases, leaving 19 bases between the germline ends. Per germline, CDR1 SGHRS and CDR2 YFSETQ. In nucleotides, the CDR3 is TGCGCCAGCAGCTGGGGACCAGGCCCGGGTGGAGATACGCAGTATTTT. It specifies CASSWGPGPGGDTQYF.

This sequence joins TRBV5-1 and TRBJ1-3, with 8 bases aligning to TRBD1. The CDR3 totals 15 residues. Germline assignment: CDR1 SGHRS and CDR2 YFSETQ. The V gene end was trimmed by 3 bases and the J gene end by 2 bases; junction bases not matched to a gene: 4. The CDR3 loop reads CASSSSTGAGNTIYF. CDR3 coding DNA: TGCGCCAGCAGCTCCTCGACAGGGGCTGGAAACACCATATATTTT.

V and J are TRBV28 and TRBJ1-3; TRBD1 might be the D (6 bases). The V gene lost 2 bases and the J gene lost 0 bases, with 8 bases spanning the gap. CDR3 length: 15 amino acids. Germline V lookup: CDR1 MDHEN, CDR2 SYDVKM. The CDR3 sequence: CASSLRDNSGNTIYF. The CDR3 DNA is TGTGCCAGCAGTTTAAGGGACAACTCTGGAAACACCATATATTTT.

This clone was recorded a few times. The J gene is TRBJ2-7, the V gene TRBV19, with D possibly TRBD1 on 6 matching bases. Deletions cut 3 bases from V and 2 bases from J, with 11 bases between. CDR3 length: 14 residues. The germline V gene encodes CDR1 LNHDA and CDR2 SQIVND (reference sequence). The CDR3 is CASSIMTGTYEQYF. CDR3 bases: TGTGCCAGTAGTATCATGACAGGCACCTACGAGCAGTACTTC.

V usage is TRBV18 and J usage is TRBJ1-4, with 10 bases aligning to TRBD1. The trim removed 1 base at V and 8 bases at J, leaving 4 bases unmatched. The germline gives CDR1 KGHSH, CDR2 LQKENI. The CDR3 totals 15 residues. The chain's CDR3 is CASSPLGQGEEKLFF. Here the CDR3 DNA reads TGTGCCAGCTCACCACTCGGACAGGGGGAAGAAAAACTGTTTTTT.

The V and J genes are TRBV20-1 and TRBJ2-7, with 12 bases matching TRBD1. CDR1 and CDR2 (germline): DFQATT, SNEGSKA (reference sequence). This CDR3 is 11 amino acids long. As DNA, the CDR3 is TGCGTCGGGACAGGGGGCCACGAGCAGTACTTC. Its translation: CVGTGGHEQYF.

The chain combines TRBV19 with TRBJ1-5, with D possibly TRBD1 on 5 matching bases. The CDR3 sequence is 16 residues long. CDR1 is LNHDA and CDR2 is SQIVND in the germline V gene (reference sequence). Trimming stripped 5 bases from V and 2 bases from J, with 16 bases between. The CDR3 spells CASSRDHSNGNQPQHF. The CDR3 coding sequence is TGTGCCAGTAGTCGGGACCATTCAAATGGCAATCAGCCCCAGCATTTT. The whole variable domain, filled in from reference TRBV19 and TRBJ1-5, reads DGGITQSPKYLFRKEGQNVTLSCEQNLNHDAMYWYRQDPGQGLRLIYYSQIVNDFQKGDIAEGYSVSREKKESFPLTVTSAQKNPTAFYLCASSRDHSNGNQPQHFGDGTRLSIL.

The rearrangement links TRBV9 to TRBJ1-1; 9 positions agree with TRBD1. The length of the CDR3 is 16 residues. V trimming: 0 bases; J trimming: 1 base; junction bases outside the gene matches: 4. CDR1 and CDR2 (germline): SGDLS, YYNGEE. The CDR3, as DNA: TGTGCCAGCAGCGTAGTGGGGACAGGGTCGAACACTGAAGCTTTCTTT. Its protein product is CASSVVGTGSNTEAFF. Using reference TRBV9 and TRBJ1-1 for the parts outside the CDR3, the full variable domain is DSGVTQTPKHLITATGQRVTLRCSPRSGDLSVYWYQQSLDQGLQFLIQYYNGEERAKGNILERFSAQQFPDLHSELNLSSLELGDSALYFCASSVVGTGSNTEAFFGQGTRLTVV.

Concerning this clone: The same CDR3 arises from other DNA sequences in this sample as well. The V call is TRBV5-1, the J call TRBJ2-7; 7 bases map to TRBD1. The CDR3 covers 14 residues. After removal of 2 bases from V and 0 bases from J, the junction contained 2 bases not matched to a gene. Germline V CDR1 and CDR2: SGHRS, YFSETQ. The CDR3 reads CASSLGDSSYEQYF. The CDR3 DNA reads TGCGCCAGCAGCTTAGGGGACAGCTCCTACGAGCAGTACTTC.

The chain employs TRBV10-3 and TRBJ1-2, with unresolved D. V lost 2 bases and J lost 7, with 23 bases in between. The CDR3 runs to 17 residues. Germline V CDR1 and CDR2: ENHRY, SYGVKD. This chain's CDR3 is CAISENSGGESYGGYTF. The CDR3 coding sequence is TGTGCCATCAGTGAGAATTCCGGTGGTGAGTCGTACGGTGGCTACACCTTC.

This clone was seen a single time. This rearrangement joins TRBV10-3 to TRBJ1-2; TRBD1 matches 7 bases. This CDR3 is built from 13 residues. V lost 9 bases and J lost 4; bases outside the gene matches: 8. The germline CDR1 and CDR2 sequences are ENHRY and SYGVKD. The CDR3 DNA reads as TGTGCCATTGACAGGGAATTGGGCTATGGCTACACCTTC. This sequence encodes CAIDRELGYGYTF.

CDR3 residues: CASSKPGTGNTIYF. DNA for the CDR3: TGTGCCAGTAGTAAACCAGGGACTGGAAACACCATATATTTT. This chain joins TRBV19 and TRBJ1-3; tentatively, D is TRBD1 (5 bases). The V end was cut by 4 bases, the J end by 2 bases, with 9 bases between. The CDR3 is 14 amino acids. Per germline, CDR1 LNHDA and CDR2 SQIVND (reference sequence).

This chain joins TRBV6-1 and TRBJ1-3; D unclear. CDR1 is MNHNS and CDR2 is SASEGT in the germline V gene. The V end was cut by 8 bases, the J end by 0 bases, with 8 bases between. CDR3 length: 13 residues. The CDR3, as DNA: TGTGCCAGCGGGCGGACCTCTGGAAACACCATATATTTT. Translated, it gives CASGRTSGNTIYF.

The chain has TRBV19 and TRBJ2-3; D is unresolved. CDR1 is LNHDA and CDR2 is SQIVND in the germline V gene (reference sequence). This CDR3 has 13 amino acids. V dropped 1 base and J dropped 5 bases, with 7 bases sitting between them. Written as DNA, the CDR3 is TGTGCCAGTAGTATAGGTTTTAAAGATACGCAGTATTTT. It translates to CASSIGFKDTQYF.

The rearrangement uses TRBV7-2 and TRBJ2-7; TRBD2 matches at 8 bases. With V trimmed by 2 bases and J by 6 bases, 9 bases remained unmatched. This CDR3 has 15 amino acids. Germline V gives CDR1 SGHTA, CDR2 FQGNSA. The chain's CDR3 is CASSLTPGGPGEQYF. The CDR3 nucleotides are TGTGCCAGCAGCTTAACTCCGGGAGGGCCGGGCGAGCAGTACTTC.

The chain recombines TRBV29-1 with TRBJ2-7; TRBD1 aligns across 9 bases. The CDR3 contains 13 residues. Trimming cost V 1 base and J 6 bases; bases outside gene matches: 4. Germline CDR1 and CDR2: SQVTM and ANQGSEA. The CDR3 is CSVEGDRASEQYF. For the CDR3, the DNA is TGCAGCGTTGAAGGGGACAGGGCGTCCGAGCAGTACTTC.